Listed here are 21 T cell receptor beta chains from one sample, sequenced in a study of Ad26.COV2.S vaccination and SARS-CoV-2 variants. This sample's treatment: roughly 20 received Ad26.COV2.S at low or high dose, single or two shots; roughly five received placebo; per-sample allocation not given. Sampling was performed 63 days after the first vaccine or placebo injection. Using immunoSEQ multiplex PCR, the repertoire was profiled, and TCRdb retains in-frame clones only, with some absent. The repertoire holds some 400,000 clones, with around 89% as singletons. The specimen comprised peripheral blood, sampled in a trial of Ad26.COV2.S vaccine versus placebo. The receptor source for this set is a person between 18 and 59 years old who received the Ad26.COV2.S COVID-19 vaccine or a placebo.

The chain recombines TRBV11-2 with TRBJ1-5; 9 nucleotides line up with TRBD1. Germline CDR1 reads SGHAT; CDR2 reads FQNNGV. The CDR3 has 14 amino acids. V was pared by 5 bases and J by 2 bases, with 1 base of the junction left unmatched. This chain's CDR3 is CASSRTGGNQPQHF. CDR3 sequence (DNA): TGTGCCAGCAGCCGGACAGGGGGCAATCAGCCCCAGCATTTT.

This sequence joins TRBV7-9 and TRBJ1-3; perhaps TRBD1 as D (6 bases). The CDR3 contains 12 residues. The germline CDR1 and CDR2 sequences are SEHNR and FQNEAQ (reference sequence). V was pared by 9 bases and J by 2 bases, with 8 bases between. Written as DNA, the CDR3 is TGTGCCAGAGGGGGGACTGGAAACACCATATATTTT. It codes for CARGGTGNTIYF.

The chain recombines TRBV7-2 with TRBJ1-1, with 9 nucleotides matching TRBD1. Per the germline V gene, CDR1 is SGHTA and CDR2 is FQGNSA. V shed 7 bases and J 1 base; nucleotides not matched to a gene: 4. This CDR3 contains 14 residues. CDR3 coding DNA: TGTGCCAGCATGCCGGGACAGGGGAACACTGAAGCTTTCTTT. It translates to CASMPGQGNTEAFF.

The CDR3: CASRGSGQPQHF. The CDR3 DNA is TGTGCCAGCCGAGGGTCCGGTCAGCCCCAGCATTTT. This sequence joins TRBV28 and TRBJ1-5, with D hard to call. Trimming removed 8 bases at V and 6 bases at J, with 11 bases between. Germline values: CDR1 MDHEN, CDR2 SYDVKM. The CDR3 totals 12 residues.

This chain joins TRBV5-1 and TRBJ2-7; 10 bases map to TRBD1. This CDR3 is built from 15 residues. V gave up 0 bases and J gave up 4 bases; unmatched junction bases: 4. In germline, CDR1 is SGHRS, CDR2 YFSETQ. DNA of the CDR3: TGCGCCAGCAGCTTGGAGACAGGGGGCACATACGAGCAGTACTTC. Its protein is CASSLETGGTYEQYF.

CDR3 region: CASRPGENQETQYF. The CDR3 DNA reads TGTGCCAGCCGCCCAGGGGAGAATCAAGAGACCCAGTACTTC. V gene TRBV19 combines with J gene TRBJ2-5, with D possibly being TRBD1 (6 bases). In germline, CDR1 is LNHDA, CDR2 SQIVND (reference sequence). V was shortened by 9 bases and J by 2 bases, with 16 bases between the two germline ends. The CDR3 has 14 residues.

The J gene is TRBJ2-7, the V gene TRBV29-1; D not certain. CDR3 size: 12 residues. Trimming shortened V by 3 bases and J by 5 bases, and 11 bases separated the two germline ends. Germline CDR1 and CDR2: SQVTM and ANQGSEA. Written as DNA, the CDR3 is TGCAGCGTTGACAGATCAGGCCACGAGCAGTACTTC. This translates into CSVDRSGHEQYF.

The genes are TRBV19 and TRBJ2-2; 12 bases match TRBD2. Germline V CDR1 and CDR2: LNHDA, SQIVND (reference sequence). This CDR3 spans 15 amino acids. Trimming at V came to 9 bases and at J to 4 bases, leaving 6 bases not matched to a gene. Here the CDR3 DNA reads TGTGCCAGCAGAGGACTAGCGGGAAGCACCGGGGAGCTGTTTTTT. Amino acids: CASRGLAGSTGELFF.

The V call is TRBV15, the J call TRBJ2-1; 12 positions match TRBD2. Trimming removed 0 bases from V and 4 bases from J; junction bases left unmatched: 4. This CDR3 spans 17 amino acids. Germline V gives CDR1 LNHNV, CDR2 YYDKDF (reference sequence). CDR3 protein: CATSRDLAGGTYNEQFF. The CDR3 DNA is TGTGCCACCAGCAGAGATCTAGCGGGAGGGACGTACAATGAGCAGTTCTTC.

The chain has TRBV28 and TRBJ2-5; D could derive from TRBD1 or TRBD2 (5 bases each). The germline V gene encodes CDR1 MDHEN and CDR2 SYDVKM. The CDR3 is made up of 13 amino acids. Deletions cut 4 bases from V and 4 bases from J, with 10 bases between. CDR3 loop: CASSSWGRETQYF. As DNA, the CDR3 is TGTGCCAGCAGTTCCTGGGGGAGAGAGACCCAGTACTTC.

The chain links TRBV2 to TRBJ2-5; TRBD2 is a possible D gene (5 bases). This CDR3 has 15 amino acids. CDR1 and CDR2 from the germline V gene are SNHLY and FYNNEI. V shed 2 bases and J shed 1 base, with 11 bases lying between them. CDR3: CASSESGAIQETQYF. The CDR3 DNA sequence: TGTGCCAGCAGTGAAAGCGGAGCCATCCAAGAGACCCAGTACTTC. Full variable domain (remainder filled in from reference TRBV2 and TRBJ2-5): EPEVTQTPSHQVTQMGQEVILRCVPISNHLYFYWYRQILGQKVEFLVSFYNNEISEKSEIFDDQFSVERPDGSNFTLKIRSTKLEDSAMYFCASSESGAIQETQYFGPGTRLLVL.

The chain employs TRBV2 and TRBJ1-4; D unclear. Germline CDR1 reads SNHLY; CDR2 reads FYNNEI. V was pared by 2 bases and J by 1 base, with 11 bases between. This CDR3 comprises 16 residues. CDR3 sequence: CASSEQPFRTNEKLFF. CDR3 nucleotides: TGTGCCAGCAGTGAACAGCCATTTAGAACTAATGAAAAACTGTTTTTT.

The table lists this clone with a count of one. The rearrangement joins TRBV6-5 to TRBJ2-5; TRBD2 might be the D (5 bases). V gave up 5 bases and J gave up 5 bases, with 18 bases separating them. Germline V gene lookup returns CDR1 MNHEY and CDR2 SVGAGI. The CDR3 spans 15 residues. CDR3 DNA: TGTGCCAGCAGTCGCCGTCGAGGGAATAGTGAGACCCAGTACTTC. Residues: CASSRRRGNSETQYF.

The CDR3 loop is CASLWGGQGNGYTF. DNA of the CDR3: TGTGCCAGCTTGTGGGGGGGACAGGGTAATGGCTACACCTTC. The chain carries TRBV6-5 and TRBJ1-2; 9 bases line up with TRBD1. V shed 8 bases and J 6 bases; nucleotides not matched to a gene: 10. This CDR3 is 14 amino acids long. Per germline, CDR1 MNHEY and CDR2 SVGAGI.

The chain uses TRBV3-1 (or the pseudogene TRBV3-2) and TRBJ2-7; D is possibly TRBD2 (6 bases). The CDR3 contains 18 residues. V dropped 2 bases and J dropped 4 bases, with 24 bases sitting between them. CDR1 and CDR2 from the germline V gene are LGHDT and YNNKEL (reference sequence). CDR3: CASSQKGWGSGSLYEQYF. CDR3 bases: TGTGCCAGCAGCCAAAAAGGGTGGGGTAGCGGCTCCCTATACGAGCAGTACTTC.

The chain uses TRBV6-2 or TRBV6-3 and TRBJ2-2; 12 bases line up with TRBD2. V trimming: 0 bases; J trimming: 2 bases; junction bases outside the gene matches: 7. This CDR3 has 19 amino acids. The germline V gene has CDR1 MNHEY and CDR2 SVGEGT. CDR3 residues: CASSYSGLAGGFNTGELFF. DNA of the CDR3: TGTGCCAGCAGTTACTCCGGCCTAGCGGGAGGGTTCAACACCGGGGAGCTGTTTTTT.

The chain has TRBV6-5 and TRBJ1-1; the D gene is possibly TRBD1 (6 bases). V lost 4 bases and J 5 bases, leaving 14 bases between the germline ends. The CDR3 totals 14 residues. Germline assignment: CDR1 MNHEY and CDR2 SVGAGI. The CDR3 protein is CASSSGHLNTEAFF. CDR3 sequence (DNA): TGTGCCAGCAGTTCGGGACACCTAAATACTGAAGCTTTCTTT.

The rearrangement links TRBV2 to TRBJ1-1; TRBD1 is a possible D gene (5 bases). CDR1 is SNHLY and CDR2 is FYNNEI in the germline V gene. The CDR3 loop spans 14 amino acids. Trimming stripped 4 bases from V and 4 bases from J, with 13 bases between. The CDR3 DNA sequence: TGTGCCAGCAGTGGACCCTCGAGGGGCACTGAAGCTTTCTTT. Translation: CASSGPSRGTEAFF.

Only a few counts were recorded for this clone. The genes are TRBV24-1 and TRBJ2-1, with 14 bases that match TRBD2. Germline V gives CDR1 KGHDR, CDR2 SFDVKD. The CDR3 has 16 residues. With V trimmed by 4 bases and J by 10 bases, 8 bases remained unmatched. The CDR3 reads CATSDPGTSGSGEQFF. As DNA, the CDR3 is TGTGCCACCAGTGACCCCGGGACTAGCGGGAGTGGCGAGCAGTTCTTC.

This chain connects TRBV4-1 to TRBJ1-3; possible D gene TRBD1, 5 bases. V lost 0 bases and J 1 base, leaving 13 bases between the germline ends. Per the germline V gene, CDR1 is MGHRA and CDR2 is YSYEKL. This CDR3 region has 17 residues. The CDR3 is CASSQDGVRQSGNTIYF. The CDR3 DNA reads as TGCGCCAGCAGCCAAGATGGGGTGAGACAGTCTGGAAACACCATATATTTT.

The chain has TRBV4-1 and TRBJ1-3; D ambiguous. The germline V and J ends were trimmed by 2 bases and 0 bases, with 8 bases remaining between them. The CDR3 consists of 15 residues. Germline V gene lookup returns CDR1 MGHRA and CDR2 YSYEKL. The CDR3 DNA follows: TGCGCCAGCAGCCAAAGGCACGTCTCTGGAAACACCATATATTTT. Translating it yields CASSQRHVSGNTIYF.